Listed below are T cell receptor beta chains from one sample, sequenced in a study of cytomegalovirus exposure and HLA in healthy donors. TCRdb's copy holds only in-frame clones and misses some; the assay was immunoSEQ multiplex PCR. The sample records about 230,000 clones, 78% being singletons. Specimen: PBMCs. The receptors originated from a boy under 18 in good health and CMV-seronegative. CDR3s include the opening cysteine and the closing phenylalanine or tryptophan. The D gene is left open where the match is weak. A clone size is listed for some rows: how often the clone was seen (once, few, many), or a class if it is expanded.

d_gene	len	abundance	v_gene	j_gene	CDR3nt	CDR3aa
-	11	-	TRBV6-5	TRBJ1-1	TGTGCCAGCAGTTATCAGGGAAAAGCTTTCTTT	CASSYQGKAFF
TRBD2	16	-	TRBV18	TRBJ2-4	TGTGCCAGCTCACCGTCCGGGACTAGATTCGACGGGGGTCAGTACTTC	CASSPSGTRFDGGQYF
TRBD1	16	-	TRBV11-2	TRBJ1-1	TGTGCCAGCAGCTTCGGATACCAGGGGGGGAACACTGAAGCTTTCTTT	CASSFGYQGGNTEAFF
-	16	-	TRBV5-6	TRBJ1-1	TGTGCCAGCAGCTTGGCGCCGCAGGAAGGAGGCACTGAAGCTTTCTTT	CASSLAPQEGGTEAFF
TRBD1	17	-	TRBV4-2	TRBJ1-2	TGTGCCAGCAGCCGAGCACTACAGGGGAGGACTAACTATGGCTACACCTTC	CASSRALQGRTNYGYTF
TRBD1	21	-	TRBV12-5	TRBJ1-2	TGTGCTAGTGGGCCTCGGGACAGGGGGCTTAGGGTGCCTTCCGTACTGTATGGCTACACCTTC	CASGPRDRGLRVPSVLYGYTF
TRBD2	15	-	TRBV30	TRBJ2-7	TGTGCCTGGAGGAGGGAACTAGCGGGCTCCTACGAGCAGTACTTC	CAWRRELAGSYEQYF
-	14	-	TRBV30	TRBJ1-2	TGTGCCTGGAGTCCGAGGGGGTCGAACTATGGCTACACCTTC	CAWSPRGSNYGYTF
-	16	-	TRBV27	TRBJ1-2	TGTGCCAGCAGTTTCCTCGGACAGAGAGATAACTATGGCTACACCTTC	CASSFLGQRDNYGYTF
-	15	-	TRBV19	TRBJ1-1	TGTGCCAGTAGTGGGGGGGAGATTGGGGGAACTGAAGCTTTCTTT	CASSGGEIGGTEAFF
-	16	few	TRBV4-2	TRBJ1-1	TGTGCCAGCAGCCAAGTAGAGGGTGCATTCGACACTGAAGCTTTCTTT	CASSQVEGAFDTEAFF
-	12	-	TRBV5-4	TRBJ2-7	TGTGCCAGCAGCTTCGGAGCCTACGAGCAGTACTTC	CASSFGAYEQYF
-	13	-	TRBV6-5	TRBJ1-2	TGTGCCAGCAGCCCCGACACCTTCCGAGGCTACACCTTC	CASSPDTFRGYTF
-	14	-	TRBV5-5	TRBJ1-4	TGTGCCAGCAGCGATCCCCGACTGGAAGAAAAACTGTTTTTT	CASSDPRLEEKLFF
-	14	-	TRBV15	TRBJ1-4	TGTGCCACCAGCCCCGGGACAACTAATGAAAAACTGTTTTTT	CATSPGTTNEKLFF
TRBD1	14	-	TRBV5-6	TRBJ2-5	TGTGCCAGCATCCTACAGGGGTACCAAGAGACCCAGTACTTC	CASILQGYQETQYF
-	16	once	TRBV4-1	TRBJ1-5	TGCGCCAGCAGCCAAGGGGTTTCGGGGTGGAGTCAGCCCCAGCATTTT	CASSQGVSGWSQPQHF
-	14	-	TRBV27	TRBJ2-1	TGTGCCAGCAGTTTGGGCAGCTACAGTGATGAGCAGTTCTTC	CASSLGSYSDEQFF
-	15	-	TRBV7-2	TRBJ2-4	TGTGCCAGCAGTCTACAGGGATGGGGCAAAAACATTCAGTACTTC	CASSLQGWGKNIQYF
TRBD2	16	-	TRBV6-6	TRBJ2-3	TGTGCCAGCAGTTACGAGGCGGGAGAGGGTACAGATACGCAGTATTTT	CASSYEAGEGTDTQYF
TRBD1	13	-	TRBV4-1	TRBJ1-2	TGCGCCAGCAGCCGGGACAGGGAACATGGCTACACCTTC	CASSRDREHGYTF
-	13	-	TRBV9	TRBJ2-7	TGTGCCAGCAGCGTAGCAGGGTGGGGCGAGCAGTACTTC	CASSVAGWGEQYF
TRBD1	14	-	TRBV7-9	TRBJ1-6	TGTGCCAGCAGCTGGGACAGGGAAGATTCACCCCTCCACTTT	CASSWDREDSPLHF
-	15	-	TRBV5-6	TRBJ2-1	TGTGCCAGCAGCTTGGACCAGGGGTGGATCAATGAGCAGTTCTTC	CASSLDQGWINEQFF
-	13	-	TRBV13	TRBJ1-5	TGTGCCAGCCAACAGTGGGGCAATCAGCCCCAGCATTTT	CASQQWGNQPQHF
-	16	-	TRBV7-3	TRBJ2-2	TGTGCCAGCAGCCGGGCGACAGGACCGAACACCGGGGAGCTGTTTTTT	CASSRATGPNTGELFF
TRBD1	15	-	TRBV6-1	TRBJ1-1	TGTGCCAGCAGTTGGACAGGGAAACTGAACACTGAAGCTTTCTTT	CASSWTGKLNTEAFF
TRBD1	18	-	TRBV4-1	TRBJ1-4	TGCGCCAGCAGCCGCAACATCGGGACAGGGCGAAATAATGAAAAACTGTTTTTT	CASSRNIGTGRNNEKLFF
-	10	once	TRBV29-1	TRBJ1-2	TGCAGCGTTGACAGGGATGGCTACACCTTC	CSVDRDGYTF
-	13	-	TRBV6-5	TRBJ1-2	TGTGCCAGCAGCCAACAAATAAACTATGGCTACACCTTC	CASSQQINYGYTF
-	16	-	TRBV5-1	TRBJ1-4	TGCGCCAGCAGCTTGACCTCTTGGGCCCCGGGGGAAAAACTGTTTTTT	CASSLTSWAPGEKLFF
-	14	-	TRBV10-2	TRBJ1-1	TGCGCCAGCAGTGAGTCGACAGAGAACACTGAAGCTTTCTTT	CASSESTENTEAFF
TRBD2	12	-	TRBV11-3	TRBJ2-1	TGTGCCAGCAGCTCCGAAAAGGGACTACGGTTCTTC	CASSSEKGLRFF
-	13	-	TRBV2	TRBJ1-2	TGTGCCAGCATCCAGGGCCCTAACTATGGCTACACCTTC	CASIQGPNYGYTF
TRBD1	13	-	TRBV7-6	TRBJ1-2	TGTGCCAGCAGCTCAGGACAGGGCCATGGCTACACCTTC	CASSSGQGHGYTF
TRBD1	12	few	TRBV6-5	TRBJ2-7	TGTGCCAGCAGAGACAGGGACTACGAGCAGTACTTC	CASRDRDYEQYF
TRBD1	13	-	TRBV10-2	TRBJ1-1	TGCGCCAGCAGTGAGCGGGACAGCGGGGGAGCTTTCTTT	CASSERDSGGAFF
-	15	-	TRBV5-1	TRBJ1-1	TGCGCCAGCAGCTTGGGTAACAGCCCTCAAATGGGAGCTTTCTTT	CASSLGNSPQMGAFF
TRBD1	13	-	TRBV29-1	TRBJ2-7	TGCAGCGTTGTGGGACAGGGGTTGTACGAGCAGTACTTC	CSVVGQGLYEQYF
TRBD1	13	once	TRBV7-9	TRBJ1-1	TGTGCCAGCGACAGGGGCGGTGACACTGAAGCTTTCTTT	CASDRGGDTEAFF
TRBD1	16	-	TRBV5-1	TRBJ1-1	TGCGCCAGCAGCCGAACCAGGGGGCGCGAGAACACTGAAGCTTTCTTT	CASSRTRGRENTEAFF
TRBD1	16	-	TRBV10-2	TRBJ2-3	TGCGCCAGCAGAGAGCTCAGGGGGAGAAGCACAGATACGCAGTATTTT	CASRELRGRSTDTQYF
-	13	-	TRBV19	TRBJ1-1	TGTGCCAGTAGTATAGTTCCGGGGAGTGAAGCTTTCTTT	CASSIVPGSEAFF
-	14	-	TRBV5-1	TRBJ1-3	TGCGCCAGCAGCTCGGGTTCCTCTGGAAACACCATATATTTT	CASSSGSSGNTIYF
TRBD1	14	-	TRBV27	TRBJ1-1	TGTGCCAGCACCCCACAGGGGCAGGGCACTGAAGCTTTCTTT	CASTPQGQGTEAFF
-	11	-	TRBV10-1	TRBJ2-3	TGCGCCAGCAGCAATTTTGATACGCAGTATTTT	CASSNFDTQYF
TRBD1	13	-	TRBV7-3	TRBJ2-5	TGTGCCAGCAGCACGGACAGGGGGCGGACCCAGTACTTC	CASSTDRGRTQYF
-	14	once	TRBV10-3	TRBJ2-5	TGTGCCATCAGTGGGGCTAGCGCCCAAGAGACCCAGTACTTC	CAISGASAQETQYF
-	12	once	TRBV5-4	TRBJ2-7	TGTGCCAGCAGCTTGGGTCACTACGAGCAGTACTTC	CASSLGHYEQYF
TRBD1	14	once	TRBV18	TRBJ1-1	TGTGCCAGCTCGCAGAACAGGGGTGGCACTGAAGCTTTCTTT	CASSQNRGGTEAFF
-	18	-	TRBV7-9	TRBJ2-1	TGTGCCAGCAGCGCCCTAGGAGCGAGACCGTTCTCCTACAATGAGCAGTTCTTC	CASSALGARPFSYNEQFF
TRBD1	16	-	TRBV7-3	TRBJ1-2	TGTGCCAGCAGCTTAACAGGGACAGTAGCTAACTATGGCTACACCTTC	CASSLTGTVANYGYTF
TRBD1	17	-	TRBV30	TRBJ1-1	TGTGCCTGGAGTGTAAGCCGGGACAGGGGGTGGAACACTGAAGCTTTCTTT	CAWSVSRDRGWNTEAFF
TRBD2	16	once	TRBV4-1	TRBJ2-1	TGCGCCAGCAGCCAGGTTAGCGGGAGGGCCGGAAATGAGCAGTTCTTC	CASSQVSGRAGNEQFF